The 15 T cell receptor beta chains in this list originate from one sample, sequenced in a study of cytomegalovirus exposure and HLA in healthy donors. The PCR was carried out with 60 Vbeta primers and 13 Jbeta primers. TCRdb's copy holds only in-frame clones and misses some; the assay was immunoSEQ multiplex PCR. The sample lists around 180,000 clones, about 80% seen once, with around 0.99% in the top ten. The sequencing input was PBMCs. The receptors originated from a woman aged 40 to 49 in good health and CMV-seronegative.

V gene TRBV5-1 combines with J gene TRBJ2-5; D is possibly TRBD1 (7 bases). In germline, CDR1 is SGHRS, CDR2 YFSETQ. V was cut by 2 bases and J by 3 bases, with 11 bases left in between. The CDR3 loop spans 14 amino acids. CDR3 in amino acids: CASSFGGGEETQYF. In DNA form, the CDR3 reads TGCGCCAGCAGCTTTGGAGGGGGCGAAGAGACCCAGTACTTC.

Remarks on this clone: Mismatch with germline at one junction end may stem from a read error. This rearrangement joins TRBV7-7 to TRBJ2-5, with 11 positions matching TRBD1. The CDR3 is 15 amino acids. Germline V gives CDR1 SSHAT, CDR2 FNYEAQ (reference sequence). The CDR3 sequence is CASSLGQGARETQYF. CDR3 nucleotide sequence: TGTGCTAGCAGCCTAGGACAGGGGGCGCGAGAGACCCAGTACTTC.

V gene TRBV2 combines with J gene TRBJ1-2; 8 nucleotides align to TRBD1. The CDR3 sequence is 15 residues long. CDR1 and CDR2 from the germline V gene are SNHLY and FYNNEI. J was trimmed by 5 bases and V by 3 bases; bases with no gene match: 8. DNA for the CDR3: TGTGCCAGCAGTGAGGACAGGGCCGACAGGTATGGCTACACCTTC. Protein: CASSEDRADRYGYTF.

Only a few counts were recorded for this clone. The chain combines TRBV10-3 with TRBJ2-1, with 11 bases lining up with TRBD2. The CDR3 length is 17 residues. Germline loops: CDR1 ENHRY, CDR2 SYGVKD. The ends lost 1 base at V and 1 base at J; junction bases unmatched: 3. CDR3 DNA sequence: TGTGCCATCAGTGAGTGGGGACTAGCGGCTTCCTACAATGAGCAGTTCTTC. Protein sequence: CAISEWGLAASYNEQFF.

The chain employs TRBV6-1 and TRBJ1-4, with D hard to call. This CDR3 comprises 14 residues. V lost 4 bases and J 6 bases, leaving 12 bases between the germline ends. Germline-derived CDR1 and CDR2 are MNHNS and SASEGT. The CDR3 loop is CASSGDGLDEKLFF. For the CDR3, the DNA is TGTGCCAGCAGTGGCGACGGGTTGGATGAAAAACTGTTTTTT.

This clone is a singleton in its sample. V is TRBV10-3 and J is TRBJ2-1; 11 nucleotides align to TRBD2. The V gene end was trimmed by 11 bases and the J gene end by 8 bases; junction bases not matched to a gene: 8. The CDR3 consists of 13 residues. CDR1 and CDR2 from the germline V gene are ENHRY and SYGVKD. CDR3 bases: TGTGCCGCCACTAGCGGGAGTTTCGATGAGCAGTTCTTC. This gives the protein CAATSGSFDEQFF.

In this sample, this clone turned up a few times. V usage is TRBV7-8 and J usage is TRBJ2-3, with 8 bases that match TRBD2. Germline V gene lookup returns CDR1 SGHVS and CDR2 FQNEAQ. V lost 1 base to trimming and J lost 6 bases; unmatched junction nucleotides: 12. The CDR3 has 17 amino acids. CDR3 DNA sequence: TGTGCCAGCAGCTTAGTTGAACCGGGACTAGTCTCGGATACGCAGTATTTT. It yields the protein CASSLVEPGLVSDTQYF.

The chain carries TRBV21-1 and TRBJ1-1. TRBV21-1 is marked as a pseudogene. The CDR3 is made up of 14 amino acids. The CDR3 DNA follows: TGTGCCAGCAGGGCGGTGGTTTGGAACACTGAAGCTTTCTTT. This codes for CASRAVVWNTEAFF.

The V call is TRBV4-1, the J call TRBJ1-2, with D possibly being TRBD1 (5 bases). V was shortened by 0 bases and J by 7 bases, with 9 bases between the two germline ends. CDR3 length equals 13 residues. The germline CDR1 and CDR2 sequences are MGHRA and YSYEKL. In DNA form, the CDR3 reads TGCGCCAGCAGCCAAGATCAGGGCCGTGGCTACACCTTC. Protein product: CASSQDQGRGYTF.

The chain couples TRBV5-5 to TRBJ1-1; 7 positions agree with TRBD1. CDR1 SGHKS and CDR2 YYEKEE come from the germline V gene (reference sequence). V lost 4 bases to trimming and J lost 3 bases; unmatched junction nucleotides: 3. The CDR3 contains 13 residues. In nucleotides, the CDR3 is TGTGCCAGCAGCCACCAGGGGGACACTGAAGCTTTCTTT. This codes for CASSHQGDTEAFF.

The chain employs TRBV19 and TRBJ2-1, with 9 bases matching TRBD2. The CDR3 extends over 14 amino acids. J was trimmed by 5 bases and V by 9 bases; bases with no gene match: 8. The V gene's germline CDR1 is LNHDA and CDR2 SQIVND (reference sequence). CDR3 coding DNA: TGTGCCAGCACCCGGGTAGCGGGGGACAATGAGCAGTTCTTC. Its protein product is CASTRVAGDNEQFF.

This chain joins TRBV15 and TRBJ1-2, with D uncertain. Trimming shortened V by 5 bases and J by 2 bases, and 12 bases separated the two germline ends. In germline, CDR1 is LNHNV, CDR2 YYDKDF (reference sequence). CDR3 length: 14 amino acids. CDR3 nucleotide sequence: TGTGCCACCAGCCGATCACAGACAAACTATGGCTACACCTTC. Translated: CATSRSQTNYGYTF.

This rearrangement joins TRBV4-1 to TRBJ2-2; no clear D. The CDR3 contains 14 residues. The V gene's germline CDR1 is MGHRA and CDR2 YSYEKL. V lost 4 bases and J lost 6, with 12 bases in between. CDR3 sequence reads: CASSRREKAGELFF. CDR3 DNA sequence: TGCGCCAGCAGCCGAAGAGAAAAAGCCGGGGAGCTGTTTTTT.

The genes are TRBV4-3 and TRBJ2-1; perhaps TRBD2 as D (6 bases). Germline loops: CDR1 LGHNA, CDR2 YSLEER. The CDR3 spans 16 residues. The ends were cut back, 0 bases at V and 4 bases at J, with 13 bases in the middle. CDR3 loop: CASSQEWPSAYNEQFF. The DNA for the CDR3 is TGCGCCAGCAGCCAAGAATGGCCTAGCGCGTACAATGAGCAGTTCTTC.

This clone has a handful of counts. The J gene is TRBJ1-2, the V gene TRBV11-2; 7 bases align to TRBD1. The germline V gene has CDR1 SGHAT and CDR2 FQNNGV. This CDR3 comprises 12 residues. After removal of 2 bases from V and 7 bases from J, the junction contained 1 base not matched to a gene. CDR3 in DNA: TGTGCCAGCAGCTTATCAGGGGGTGGCTACACCTTC. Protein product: CASSLSGGGYTF. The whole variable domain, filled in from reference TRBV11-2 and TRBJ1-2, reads EAGVAQSPRYKIIEKRQSVAFWCNPISGHATLYWYQQILGQGPKLLIQFQNNGVVDDSQLPKDRFSAERLKGVDSTLKIQPAKLEDSAVYLCASSLSGGGYTFGSGTRLTVV.